This T cell receptor (beta chain) came from a study of T-cell memory formation after mild COVID-19 (dated by TCRdb to the early 2020s). Background on the whole study: TCR sequence clusters from the two donors were found to be largely donor specific. Longitudinal TCRalpha and TCRbeta repertoire sequencing tracked T-cell clones expanding and contracting after mild COVID-19 in two donors. Two young, previously healthy adult volunteers made up the cohort, one male and one female. Study-wide conclusions, independent of this receptor: SARS-CoV-2 specificity of the second-wave clones peaking on day 37 was not confirmed. Balanced CD4/CD8 phenotypes were observed for clones contracting from day 15 to 85, whereas a bias towards CD4+ was observed for a second wave of clones expanding from day 15 to 37. The detection of some responding clones in pre-infection memory suggests that pre-existing cross-reactive memory T cells joined the SARS-CoV-2 response. Contracting CD4+ clones were located mainly in the CM and EM memory subsets, whereas CD8+ clones were found to be enriched in EMRA. Only two mild cases were covered in the study, and larger cohorts including severe cases with pre-infection samples were considered necessary.

Comment on this clonotype: Its antigen has not been determined. Base qualities are not at hand, and no much larger clone is one base apart.

PBMCs were isolated by Ficoll-Paque density gradient centrifugation. The CDR3 contains 16 residues, cysteine and phenylalanine counted. Kept here is only the CDR3 DNA, which spans 48 bases and is read in frame from base 1. V was cut back by 4 bases and J by 4 bases, leaving a gap of 19 bases between them. As encoded in the germline V gene (reference sequence), CDR1 is SGHAT while CDR2 is FQDESV. The run used an Illumina NovaSeq 6000. TCRalpha and TCRbeta cDNA libraries were built by 5'RACE with constant-segment primers, adding sample barcodes and unique molecular identifiers. Trizol reagent was used to extract RNA from every sample. Amplification of the libraries took two PCR steps, and the second step added a second sample barcode plus Illumina TruSeq adapters. Sequencing of the libraries was done on an Illumina NovaSeq, producing 2 x 150 bp paired-end reads. The published analysis was carried out like this. Reads were demultiplexed and collapsed into UMI-guided consensus sequences with migec v1.2.7. Using mixcr v2.1.11, UMI consensuses were aligned to TRA and TRB V and J templates and then assembled into clonotypes. Expanded or contracted clonotypes were those called significant by both edgeR and NoisET, with noise models trained on biological replicates. edgeR calls used a false discovery rate-adjusted p below 0.01 and a log2 fold-change threshold of 1. As an exploratory analysis of dynamics, max-normalized trajectories of the 1000 most abundant clonotypes were examined by PCA with hierarchical clustering. Separately sequenced CD4+ and CD8+ repertoires were used to assign the CD4 or CD8 phenotype of responding clones. TCRdb redid the processing of the public reads, applying fastp at Q25 and MiXCR, and retained in-frame beta chains. Rows with one shared CDR3 protein collapse into an entry with the most common genes and DNA. The V and J calls were not made by the authors but by TCRdb's processing. The sample table lists roughly 600,000 distinct CDR3 sequences, roughly 17% of them with a count of one. The ten biggest clones cover approximately 12% of the sample.

The sample taken for sequencing was PBMCs or a T cell subset sorted from them (not recorded which). The sequence joins TRBV11-1 to TRBJ2-5, and possibly TRBD2, on 5 matching bases. This receptor was taken from an adult woman who had mild COVID-19 (a few samples of this study predate the infection). The sample titles of this study are shuffled in the database, so cell type and time point are left out; the donor was told from shared clones. The CDR3 reads as follows: CASSSGKLEVLETQYF. The nucleotides are TGTGCCAGCAGCTCCGGGAAACTAGAAGTGCTAGAGACCCAGTACTTC.